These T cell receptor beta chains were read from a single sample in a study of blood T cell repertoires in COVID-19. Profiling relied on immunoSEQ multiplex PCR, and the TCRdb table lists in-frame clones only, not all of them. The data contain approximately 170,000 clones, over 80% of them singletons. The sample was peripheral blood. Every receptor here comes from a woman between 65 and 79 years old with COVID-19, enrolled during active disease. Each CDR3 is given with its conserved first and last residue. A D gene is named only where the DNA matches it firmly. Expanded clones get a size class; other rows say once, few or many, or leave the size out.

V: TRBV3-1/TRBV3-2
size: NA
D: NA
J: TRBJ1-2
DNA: TGTGCCAGCAGCCAAGATACCCTAGCGTATGGCTACACCTTC
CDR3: CASSQDTLAYGYTF

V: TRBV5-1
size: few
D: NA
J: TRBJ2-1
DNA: TGCGCCAGCAGCTTGGGGGTGACTAGTTACAATGAGCAGTTCTTC
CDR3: CASSLGVTSYNEQFF

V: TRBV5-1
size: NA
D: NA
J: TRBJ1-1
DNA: TGCGCCAGCAGCGGCGGGACTGCACCTATGAACACTGAAGCTTTCTTT
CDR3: CASSGGTAPMNTEAFF

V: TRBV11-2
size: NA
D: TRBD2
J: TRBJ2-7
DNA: TGTGCCAGCAGCCAAGCCCGGACTAGCGGCTACGAGCAGTACTTC
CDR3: CASSQARTSGYEQYF

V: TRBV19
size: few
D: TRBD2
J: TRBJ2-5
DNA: TGTGCCAGTAGTGAACTAGCGGGAGATGAGACCCAGTACTTC
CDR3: CASSELAGDETQYF

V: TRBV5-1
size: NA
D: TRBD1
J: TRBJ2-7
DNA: TGCGCCAGCAGCTTGGGAGGGACAGGGAGGGACTACGAGCAGTACTTC
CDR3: CASSLGGTGRDYEQYF

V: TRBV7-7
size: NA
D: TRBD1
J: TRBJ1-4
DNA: TGTGCCAGCAGCCTTGGGACAGGGGGTAATGAAAAACTGTTTTTT
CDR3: CASSLGTGGNEKLFF

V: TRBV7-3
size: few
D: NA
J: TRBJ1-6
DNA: TGTGCCAGCAGCTTAGGGATCGGGGGATATAATTCACCCCTCCACTTT
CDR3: CASSLGIGGYNSPLHF

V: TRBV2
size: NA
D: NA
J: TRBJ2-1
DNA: TGTGCCAGCAGTTTGTACGACGTCTCAGCCGGGGAGCAGTTCTTC
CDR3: CASSLYDVSAGEQFF

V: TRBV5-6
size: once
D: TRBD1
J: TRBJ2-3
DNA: TGTGCCAGCAGCTTGGCGGGACAGGGGTTCGCAGATACGCAGTATTTT
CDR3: CASSLAGQGFADTQYF

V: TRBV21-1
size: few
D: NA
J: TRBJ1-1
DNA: TGTGCCAGCAGCAAAATGGACAGGGTAAACACTGAAGCTTTCTTT
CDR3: CASSKMDRVNTEAFF

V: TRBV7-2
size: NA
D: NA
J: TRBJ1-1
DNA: TGTGCCAGCAGCTCTTCCCAGTCCACTGAAGCTTTCTTT
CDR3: CASSSSQSTEAFF

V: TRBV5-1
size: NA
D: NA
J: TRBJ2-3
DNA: TGCGCCAGCAGCTTGAGGGGCACCACAGATACGCAGTATTTT
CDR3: CASSLRGTTDTQYF

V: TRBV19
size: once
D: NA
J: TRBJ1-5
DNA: TGTGCCAGTAGAAGACAGCAAGATCAGCCCCAGCATTTT
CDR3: CASRRQQDQPQHF

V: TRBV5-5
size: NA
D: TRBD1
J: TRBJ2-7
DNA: TGTGCCAGCAGCTTAACAGGGGGCAAGTCCTACGAGCAGTACTTC
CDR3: CASSLTGGKSYEQYF

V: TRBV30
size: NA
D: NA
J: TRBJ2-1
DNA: TGTGCCTGGGGAGGTGGGGCGCACAATGAGCAGTTCTTC
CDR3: CAWGGGAHNEQFF

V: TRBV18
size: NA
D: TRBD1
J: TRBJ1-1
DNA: TGTGCCAGCTCACCACTACAGGGGGGAGCTTTCTTT
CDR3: CASSPLQGGAFF

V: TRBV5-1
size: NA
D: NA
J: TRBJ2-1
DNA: TGCGCCAGCAGCTTGGCCGAGCAGGTCAATGAGCAGTTCTTC
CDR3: CASSLAEQVNEQFF

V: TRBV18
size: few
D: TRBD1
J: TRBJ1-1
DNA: TGTGCCAGCTCACCGGGGACAGATGAAGCTTTCTTT
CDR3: CASSPGTDEAFF